The T cell receptor (beta chain) described here comes from a study of cytomegalovirus exposure and HLA in healthy donors (TCRdb year 2017). In terms of the full investigation: An earlier analysis of approximately 640 of the donors reported 250 to 350 Gb of sequence data and around 120 million unique TCR beta sequences from 150 million to 200 million T cells. An early release covering about 600 HLA-typed donors comprised approximately 290 gigabases of sequencing data and around 80 million unique TCR sequences. The genetic ancestry cluster associated with self-reported Caucasian donors included around four fifths of the 398 genotyped donors. The study aimed to test whether signatures of past pathogen exposure could be identified by cataloging public T cell receptors. The study profiled the T cell repertoires of more than 500 subjects by immunosequencing and related them to cytomegalovirus serostatus. A separate validation cohort of over a hundred different subjects was used in addition to the approximately 700-subject first cohort. To predict cytomegalovirus infection status, the study brought together high-throughput TCR immunosequencing, statistical association of individual TCRs with disease status, and machine learning. A later analysis re-analyzed previously published TCR beta repertoires from 500 to 700 donors and added high-resolution HLA genotyping to study TCR occurrence patterns. Rather than using new phenotypic data, the later analysis identified candidate immune exposures from TCR beta sequences and from how often those sequences occurred across donors. An earlier analysis of fewer than 750 of the donors used high-throughput TCR beta sequencing to judge whether each TCR beta V gene segment behaved as functional or pseudogenic. Donor age, sex, ethnicity and CMV serostatus were collected together with the repertoire data. In a later genetic analysis, genome-wide SNP genotypes for about 55% of the 666 donors were used, and that subset was treated as a discovery cohort. Every discovery cohort repertoire had been produced on one sequencing platform. HLA typing included class I and class II loci at four-digit resolution. The number of donors typed differed by locus, with roughly 629-640 for A, B, C, DRB1 and DQB1, around 520 for DQA1, nearly 610 for DPA1, and over 400 for DPB1. Five DR-DQ haplotypes were handled as single units for association and clustering because linkage in the cohort was strong. On average, around 240,000 unique TCR beta nucleotide sequences were sequenced per donor among 300 to 500 genotyped donors of the cohort, with approximately 18% of those sequences being non-productive. Points the paper makes about the study in general: In a later analysis, the rate of TCR association differed among HLA loci, with DRB1 alleles having the most associated TCRs and HLA-C alleles having the fewest. In an earlier analysis of some 500 of the donors, most TCR beta V segments appeared in productive rearrangements about 90% or about 30% of the time, broadly matching IMGT annotations. A later analysis reported that several top co-occurrence clusters appeared linked to parvovirus B19, influenza, CMV and Epstein-Barr virus. Because counts were too low, some 17 rarely observed V segments, including chromosome 9 orphons, were left out of the earlier analysis of some 600 of the donors. Correlated functional status among segregating V segments might reflect linkage disequilibrium, but an unknown experimental factor could not be ruled out. The presence/absence analyses assumed that sequencing depth was roughly uniform across donors, and that assumption may not be true. It was suggested by the authors that the approach could potentially be generalized to other disease states and immunological phenotypes. The cohort was sequenced for TCR beta chains only, and without alpha or paired-chain data the features that could be detected were limited. Compared with the approximately 700-donor mean, donors in an Asian-associated ancestry cluster had fewer N-insertions in productive TCRs, according to a later genetic analysis. Three of the identified cytomegalovirus-associated TCR beta chains were confirmed in vitro to be specific for cytomegalovirus antigens. The study listed 170 or so TCR beta chains as associated with cytomegalovirus. A further reported finding was that TCR beta sequences accurately predicted the HLA-A and HLA-B alleles for most subjects in the first cohort. Across donors, most TCR sequences were observed very rarely, whereas some public TCRs were present in many individuals. A later analysis found that HLA-associated TCR beta chains were more clonally expanded and had lower generation probabilities than equally common non-associated chains. Cytomegalovirus status was reported to be diagnosed by the classifier with high specificity and sensitivity in both the original and validation cohorts. Specific HLA alleles were associated with 16,951 TCR beta sequences at a false discovery rate of 0.05 in a later analysis. When HLA alleles, especially DR and DQ, strongly co-occurred, attributing TCR associations to individual alleles was difficult. An association between a missense DCLRE1C variant and V-gene and J-gene trimming of TCR beta chains was found in a later genetic analysis and replicated in an independent cohort. Because HLA typing was missing for some donors at each locus, association tests included only the typed subset. Immune exposure information for the cohort was limited to CMV serostatus. Most CMV-associated TCR beta chains appeared to be HLA-restricted in a later analysis, and the HLA associations seemed to be driven largely by CMV exposure. Some IMGT-functional V segments, including TRBV6-2 and TRBV6-3, could not be distinguished by the 87-base-pair reads and were therefore excluded. The sequencing pipeline was judged likely to have produced a cluster of highly shared sequence variants as a technical artifact.

A word on this clone: Its binding antigen is unknown. The record has no base qualities; no much larger clone is one base away.

The library was obtained by the immunoSEQ multiplex PCR assay. For the multiplex PCR, a mixture combining 60 forward primers for TCR Vbeta segments and 13 reverse primers for TCR Jbeta segments was used. Amplification of the CDR3 region of rearranged TCR beta genes was performed with a multiplex PCR assay on genomic DNA. On the Illumina HiSeq System, the amplified TCR beta libraries were sequenced as 87-base-pair reads. The original methods were these. A later analysis tallied around 80 million unique TCR beta chains across the 610 or so repertoires, and about 12 million of those chains were shared by two or more donors. Raw reads were error-corrected and collapsed into unique sequences by a nearest-neighbor algorithm in which closely related sequences were merged to remove PCR and sequencing errors. V, D and J gene segments were assigned by aligning CDR3 sequences to IMGT reference sequences. For a sequence to be retained, a match of at least six nucleotides to both a V gene segment and a J gene segment was required. A rearrangement was called productive if the CDR3 had no stop codons and remained in frame with V and J, and every other rearrangement was called non-productive. Following IMGT convention, CDR3 was defined as the stretch from the second conserved V-encoded cysteine up to the conserved J-encoded phenylalanine. The earlier analysis of about 610 of the donors excluded any sequence lacking an unambiguous match to a single V gene segment. An earlier analysis of 587 of the donors classified V segments as functional when productive rearrangements were above 56.7% and as segregating when the standard deviation between donors was above 5%. A statistical classification framework was built to diagnose cytomegalovirus status from the catalog of TCR beta chain sequences. V and J gene assignment, in a later analysis, came from comparing TCR nucleotide sequences with IMGT/GENE-DB human TR gene sequences. The TCRdist pipeline was used in a later analysis to assign CDR3 sequences and most-parsimonious VDJ recombination scenarios. In a later analysis, each TCR beta chain was defined by its CDR3 amino acid sequence together with its V-gene family, and reads lacking a unique V-gene family were excluded. A later analysis removed 500 to 600 highly shared, low-generation-probability nucleotide sequences to deal with suspected cross-contamination and a sequencing artifact. In a later analysis, a clonal expansion index for each public chain was calculated from normalized within-repertoire ranks of inferred template counts. A later analysis computed generation probabilities with a VDJ recombination model fitted to out-of-frame rearrangements, and checked the results against IGoR. Hypergeometric tests were used in a later analysis to score TCR-TCR, TCR-HLA and TCR-CMV co-occurrence, with a repertoire-size bias correction applied to the TCR pairs. In a later analysis, false discovery rates were estimated by permuting HLA or CMV assignments 20 times. In a later analysis, co-occurring TCRs were grouped using DBSCAN, with TCRdist sequence similarity added in when clustering inside HLA-allele-positive subsets. Repertoires with fewer than 30,000 or more than 120,000 public chains, plus five repertoires with anomalous nucleotide sharing, were excluded from co-occurrence clustering. TCRdb provides this immuneACCESS table in a form limited to in-frame rearrangements. Some clones are lacking; in checked studies, under half of them reflect an unresolved V gene, and why the rest are absent is not known. Clone size and the V and J calls come from that table; the DNA yielded D and trimming. Counted in this sample were some 170,000 clones; around 70% of them appeared once. Jointly, the top ten make up approximately 5% of the sample.

The cohort comprised some 730 healthy bone marrow donors. Cohort members were all nominally healthy when sampled, although unrecorded immune exposures were likely present. The donor tested CMV seropositive and was one of the 289 seropositive cohort members. Every donor gave a peripheral blood sample, and the peripheral blood mononuclear cells from that sample were used for TCR beta sequencing. Genomic DNA extraction from the blood cell samples was performed with the Qiagen DNeasy Blood Extraction Kit. CDR1 SGHDN and CDR2 FVKESK are derived from the germline V gene. Cut back by 2 bases and 1 base, the V and J ends lie 14 bases apart. The CDR3 goes from the cysteine to the phenylalanine over 16 residues. Kept here is only the CDR3 DNA, which spans 48 bases and is read in frame from base 1.

This clonotype originated in a man in his late teens or twenties in good health and CMV-seropositive. Specimen: PBMCs. This chain is built from TRBV14 and TRBJ1-2; TRBD1 is a weak D gene call, 6 bases matching. The DNA sequence reads TGTGCCAGCAGCCAAAGGGGGTCCACTGGTAACTATGGCTACACCTTC. Its amino acids are CASSQRGSTGNYGYTF.